One and the same sample provided the 16 T cell receptor beta chains below, sequenced in a study of blood T cell repertoires in COVID-19. Profiled with immunoSEQ multiplex PCR; TCRdb holds only in-frame clones, not every one. Of approximately 230,000 clones listed, about nine tenths are singletons. What was sequenced was peripheral blood. These receptors were obtained from a man aged 25 to 40 who had recovered from COVID-19.

The V gene is TRBV10-2, the J gene TRBJ2-1, with 11 bases matching TRBD2. This CDR3 has 16 amino acids. Germline V gene lookup returns CDR1 WSHSY and CDR2 SAAADI. Losses at the gene ends were 8 bases for V and 11 bases for J; bases not matched to a gene: 17. CDR3 protein: CASSFLAGGPDDQQFF. The CDR3, as DNA: TGCGCCAGCTCATTTCTAGCGGGGGGCCCTGATGATCAGCAGTTCTTC.

This chain joins TRBV6-2 or TRBV6-3 and TRBJ1-5; TRBD1 matches at 12 bases. The length of the CDR3 is 19 residues. J lost 0 bases, V lost 5 bases, and 11 bases had no gene match. CDR1 and CDR2 from the germline V gene are MNHEY and SVGEGT. DNA for the CDR3: TGTGCCAGCAGTCGTCGAGGGACAGGGGGCGGCTATAGCAATCAGCCCCAGCATTTT. It translates to CASSRRGTGGGYSNQPQHF.

The gene calls are TRBV3-1 (or the pseudogene TRBV3-2) and TRBJ2-1; D is unclear. Germline loops: CDR1 LGHDT, CDR2 YNNKEL (reference sequence). V lost 0 bases and J lost 8, with 8 bases in between. The CDR3 sequence is 13 residues long. The CDR3: CASSQEIQDEQFF. The CDR3 nucleotides read TGTGCCAGCAGCCAAGAGATTCAGGATGAGCAGTTCTTC.

The chain employs TRBV7-2 and TRBJ1-4; D gene ambiguous. There are 13 residues in the CDR3. Germline loops: CDR1 SGHTA, CDR2 FQGNSA. Trimming took off 2 bases at V and 7 bases at J, with 8 bases between the two ends. CDR3: CASSLMGSEKLFF. In nucleotides, the CDR3 is TGTGCCAGCAGCTTAATGGGGAGTGAAAAACTGTTTTTT.

This clone appeared a few times. The genes are TRBV11-2 and TRBJ2-1; D call uncertain. This CDR3 comprises 16 residues. Trimming stripped 5 bases from V and 5 bases from J, with 19 bases between. CDR1 SGHAT and CDR2 FQNNGV come from the germline V gene. The CDR3 reads CASSPRAALDNNEQFF. For the CDR3, the DNA is TGTGCCAGCAGCCCCCGAGCCGCCCTTGACAACAATGAGCAGTTCTTC.

The rearrangement links TRBV5-1 to TRBJ2-5; D unresolved. Between the trimmed V and J ends, which lost 0 bases and 5 bases, there was a span of 8 bases. Germline V gene data show CDR1 as SGHRS and CDR2 as YFSETQ. The CDR3 runs 13 residues. The CDR3 bases are TGCGCCAGCAGCTTGGCAGGTGGTGAGACCCAGTACTTC. It codes for CASSLAGGETQYF.

Only a few counts were recorded for this clone. The chain employs TRBV9 and TRBJ2-1, with D maybe TRBD2 (5 bases). Germline V gene sequence: CDR1 SGDLS, CDR2 YYNGEE. The ends were cut back, 1 base at V and 10 bases at J, with 12 bases in the middle. The length of the CDR3 is 13 residues. The chain's CDR3 is CASSVNSGGEQFF. In nucleotides, the CDR3 is TGTGCCAGCAGCGTAAACTCCGGAGGCGAGCAGTTCTTC.

This sequence joins TRBV4-2 and TRBJ1-1; maybe TRBD1 (6 bases). CDR1 is LGHNA, CDR2 YNFKEQ, per germline. Trimming removed 0 bases from V and 1 base from J, with 12 bases in between. The CDR3 runs to 16 residues. The CDR3 is CASSQETGSWNTEAFF. For the CDR3, the DNA is TGTGCCAGCAGCCAAGAGACAGGTTCGTGGAACACTGAAGCTTTCTTT.

The chain uses TRBV6-5 and TRBJ2-3, with 9 nucleotides matching TRBD2. Trimming removed 6 bases from V and 0 bases from J; junction bases left unmatched: 1. Germline V gene lookup returns CDR1 MNHEY and CDR2 SVGAGI. The CDR3 runs 14 residues. The DNA of the CDR3 is TGTGCCAGCAGGAGCGGGGGGAGCACAGATACGCAGTATTTT. Its protein is CASRSGGSTDTQYF.

This chain uses TRBV27 with TRBJ2-1; TRBD1 matches at 7 bases. The J segment lost 6 bases and the V segment lost 1 base, leaving 6 bases of the junction unmatched. CDR1 MNHEY and CDR2 SMNVEV come from the germline V gene (reference sequence). The length of the CDR3 is 15 residues. DNA of the CDR3: TGTGCCAGCAGTTTATGGACAGGCCGGGGCAATGAGCAGTTCTTC. Residues: CASSLWTGRGNEQFF.

The V gene is TRBV18, the J gene TRBJ1-2; D uncertain. Per the germline V gene, CDR1 is KGHSH and CDR2 is LQKENI. The CDR3 sequence is 14 residues long. Trimming cost V 3 bases and J 8 bases, with 16 bases left between them. The CDR3 loop reads CASSPGEGGAGYTF. CDR3 in DNA: TGTGCCAGCTCACCCGGAGAGGGAGGAGCAGGCTACACCTTC.

This clone appeared a single time. The chain uses TRBV27 and TRBJ1-2, with D uncertain. Germline V gene sequence: CDR1 MNHEY, CDR2 SMNVEV (reference sequence). CDR3 length: 15 residues. Trimming shortened V by 2 bases and J by 5 bases, and 15 bases separated the two germline ends. This CDR3 is CASSLRSGTEYGYTF. DNA of the CDR3: TGTGCCAGCAGTTTAAGATCAGGTACCGAGTATGGCTACACCTTC.

This rearrangement joins TRBV2 to TRBJ2-2; 8 nucleotides align to TRBD1. This CDR3 spans 15 amino acids. The V gene end was trimmed by 9 bases and the J gene end by 5 bases; junction bases not matched to a gene: 11. Germline assignment: CDR1 SNHLY and CDR2 FYNNEI. CDR3 in DNA: TGTGCCAGTCGAACGGCAGGGGGCGCGACCGGGGAGCTGTTTTTT. It encodes CASRTAGGATGELFF.

The V gene is TRBV3-1 (or the pseudogene TRBV3-2), the J gene TRBJ2-1, with TRBD2 matching 7 bases. CDR1 is LGHDT, CDR2 YNNKEL, per germline (reference sequence). Trimming cost V 4 bases and J 4 bases; bases outside gene matches: 7. There are 15 residues in the CDR3. This CDR3 reads CASSRWDGGYNEQFF. The CDR3 DNA sequence: TGTGCCAGCAGCCGTTGGGACGGGGGGTACAATGAGCAGTTCTTC.

This clone is a singleton in its sample. This chain uses TRBV28 with TRBJ2-7, with 10 bases that match TRBD2. This CDR3 is built from 14 residues. Germline loops: CDR1 MDHEN, CDR2 SYDVKM. J gave up 4 bases and V 7 bases, and 7 bases lay outside the gene matches. CDR3 region: CASKGKGLAYEQYF. The CDR3 nucleotides are TGTGCCAGCAAGGGGAAGGGACTAGCGTACGAGCAGTACTTC.

This chain links TRBV7-9 with TRBJ1-1; D remains unclear. The CDR3 sequence is 15 residues long. Trimming left V 1 base short and J 4 bases short, with 13 bases between. CDR1 is SEHNR, CDR2 FQNEAQ, per germline (reference sequence). The CDR3: CASSLGAASGTEAFF. The CDR3 bases are TGTGCCAGCAGCTTAGGAGCGGCGTCGGGCACTGAAGCTTTCTTT. The full variable domain, completed using reference TRBV7-9 and TRBJ1-1, is DTGVSQNPRHKITKRGQNVTFRCDPISEHNRLYWYRQTLGQGPEFLTYFQNEAQLEKSRLLSDRFSAERPKGSFSTLEIQRTEQGDSAMYLCASSLGAASGTEAFFGQGTRLTVV.